The present T cell receptor beta chain was sequenced within a study of shared clonotypes between healthy human individuals. In the case of this clone: Its matching antigen is unknown.

Naive CD8 isolation took CD45RO-negative cells positively selected for CCR7 and excluded terminally differentiated effector memory CD45RA+ cells. Study-level findings and limits: The generation probabilities recorded for non-shared clonotypes fell below those of clonotypes shared by all four donors. Naive CD4 clonotype sharing across several donors was about 5.3%.

Assay: immunoSEQ multiplex PCR; the TCRdb copy retains only in-frame clones and omits some. The sample holds 1.5 million to 2.5 million clones, about 95% seen once. The material sequenced was naive CD8+ T cells sorted from blood. The TCR sequence derives from a man aged 18 to 30 in good health.

The DNA for the CDR3 is TGTGCCAGTAGTGCTGGGACACTCCTCTACGAGCAGTACTTC. Its translation: CASSAGTLLYEQYF. The chain has TRBV19 and TRBJ2-7; tentatively, D is TRBD1 (6 bases). Deletions cut 5 bases from V and 3 bases from J, with 14 bases between. This CDR3 has 14 amino acids. Germline V gene data show CDR1 as LNHDA and CDR2 as SQIVND (reference sequence).